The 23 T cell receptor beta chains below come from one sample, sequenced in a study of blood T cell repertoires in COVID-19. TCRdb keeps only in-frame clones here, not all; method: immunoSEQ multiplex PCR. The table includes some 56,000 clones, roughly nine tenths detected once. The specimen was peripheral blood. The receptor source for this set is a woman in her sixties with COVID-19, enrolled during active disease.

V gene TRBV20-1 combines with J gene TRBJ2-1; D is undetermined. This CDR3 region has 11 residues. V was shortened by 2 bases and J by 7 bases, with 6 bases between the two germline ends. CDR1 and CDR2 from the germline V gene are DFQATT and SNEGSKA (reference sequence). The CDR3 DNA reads TGCAGTGCTAGATCTAGGAATGAGCAGTTCTTC. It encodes CSARSRNEQFF.

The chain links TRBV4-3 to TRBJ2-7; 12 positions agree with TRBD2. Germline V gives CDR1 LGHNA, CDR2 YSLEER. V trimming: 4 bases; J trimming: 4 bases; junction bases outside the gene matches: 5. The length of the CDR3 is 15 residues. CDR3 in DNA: TGCGCCAGCAGCCCAGGACTAGCGGGAATTTACGAGCAGTACTTC. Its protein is CASSPGLAGIYEQYF.

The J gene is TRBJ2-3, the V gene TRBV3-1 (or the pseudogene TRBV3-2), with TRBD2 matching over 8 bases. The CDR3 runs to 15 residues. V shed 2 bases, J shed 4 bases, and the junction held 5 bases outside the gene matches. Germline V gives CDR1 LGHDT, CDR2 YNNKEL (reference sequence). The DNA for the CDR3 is TGTGCCAGCAGCCAACAGAGCGGGAGTGCAGATACGCAGTATTTT. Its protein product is CASSQQSGSADTQYF.

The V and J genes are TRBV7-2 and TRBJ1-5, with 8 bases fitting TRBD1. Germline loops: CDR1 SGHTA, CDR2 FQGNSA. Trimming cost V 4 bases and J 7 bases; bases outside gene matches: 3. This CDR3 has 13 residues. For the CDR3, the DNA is TGTGCCAGCAGCTCAGGGGGCGAACAGCCCCAGCATTTT. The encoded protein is CASSSGGEQPQHF.

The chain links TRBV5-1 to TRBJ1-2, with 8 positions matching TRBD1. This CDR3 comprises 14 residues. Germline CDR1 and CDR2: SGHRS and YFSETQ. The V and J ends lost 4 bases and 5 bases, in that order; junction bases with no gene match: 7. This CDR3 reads CASSMDREGYGYTF. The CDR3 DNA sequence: TGCGCCAGCAGCATGGACAGGGAAGGTTATGGCTACACCTTC.

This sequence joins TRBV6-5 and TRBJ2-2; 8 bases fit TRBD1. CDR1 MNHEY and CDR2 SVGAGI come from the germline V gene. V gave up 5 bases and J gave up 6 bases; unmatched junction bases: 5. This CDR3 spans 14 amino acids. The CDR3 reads CASSLTGDPGELFF. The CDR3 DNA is TGTGCCAGCAGTCTGACAGGGGATCCCGGGGAGCTGTTTTTT.

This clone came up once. CDR3 sequence (DNA): TGCGCCAGCAGCCAAGATCGCCAGTCTAACTATGGCTACACCTTC. It encodes CASSQDRQSNYGYTF. The V and J genes are TRBV4-1 and TRBJ1-2; D not resolved. The CDR3 extends over 15 amino acids. V was clipped by 0 bases and J by 0 bases, with 8 bases between them. Germline CDR1 reads MGHRA; CDR2 reads YSYEKL.

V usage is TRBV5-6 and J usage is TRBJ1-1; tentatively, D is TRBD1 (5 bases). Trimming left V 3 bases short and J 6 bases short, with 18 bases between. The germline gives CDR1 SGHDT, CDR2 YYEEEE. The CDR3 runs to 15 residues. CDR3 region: CASSSSGFAGAEAFF. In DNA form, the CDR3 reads TGTGCCAGCAGCTCCTCGGGGTTCGCGGGGGCTGAAGCTTTCTTT.

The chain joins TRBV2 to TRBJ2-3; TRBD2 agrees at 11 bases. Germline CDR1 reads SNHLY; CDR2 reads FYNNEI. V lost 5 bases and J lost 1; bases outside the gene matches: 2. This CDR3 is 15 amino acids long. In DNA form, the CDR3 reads TGTGCCAGCAGTTTAGCGGGAGGGCGCACAGATACGCAGTATTTT. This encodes CASSLAGGRTDTQYF.

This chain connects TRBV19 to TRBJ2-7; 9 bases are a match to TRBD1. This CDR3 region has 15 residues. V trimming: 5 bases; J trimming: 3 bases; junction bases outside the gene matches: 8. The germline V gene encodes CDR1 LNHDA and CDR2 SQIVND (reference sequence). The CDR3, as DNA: TGTGCCAGTAGTTCGGGACAGGGAAGACTCTACGAGCAGTACTTC. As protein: CASSSGQGRLYEQYF.

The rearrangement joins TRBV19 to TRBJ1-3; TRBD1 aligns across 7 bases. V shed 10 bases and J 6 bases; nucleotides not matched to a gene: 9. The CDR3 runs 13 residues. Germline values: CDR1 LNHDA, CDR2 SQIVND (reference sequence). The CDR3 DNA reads TGTGCCATTCCCCCAGGGGGTGTAAACACCATATATTTT. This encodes CAIPPGGVNTIYF.

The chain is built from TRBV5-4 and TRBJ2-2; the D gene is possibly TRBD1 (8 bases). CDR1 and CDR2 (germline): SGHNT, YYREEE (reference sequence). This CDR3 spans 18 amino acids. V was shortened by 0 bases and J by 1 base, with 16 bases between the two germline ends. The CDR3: CASSLGLGGTGNTGELFF. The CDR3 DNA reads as TGTGCCAGCAGCTTGGGTCTGGGGGGGACAGGGAACACCGGGGAGCTGTTTTTT.

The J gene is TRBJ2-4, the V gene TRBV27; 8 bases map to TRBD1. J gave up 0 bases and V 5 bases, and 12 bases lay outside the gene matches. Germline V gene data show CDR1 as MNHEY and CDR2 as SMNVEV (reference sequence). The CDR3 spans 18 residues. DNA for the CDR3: TGTGCCAGCAGTCCCAGGGGGCTCCTCTTTCTAGCCAAAAACATTCAGTACTTC. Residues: CASSPRGLLFLAKNIQYF.

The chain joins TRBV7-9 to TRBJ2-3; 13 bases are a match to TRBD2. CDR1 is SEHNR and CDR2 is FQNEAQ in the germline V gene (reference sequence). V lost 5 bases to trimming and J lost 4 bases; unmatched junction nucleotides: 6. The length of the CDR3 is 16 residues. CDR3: CASSVGLAGEADTQYF. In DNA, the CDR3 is TGTGCCAGCAGCGTCGGACTAGCGGGAGAAGCAGATACGCAGTATTTT.

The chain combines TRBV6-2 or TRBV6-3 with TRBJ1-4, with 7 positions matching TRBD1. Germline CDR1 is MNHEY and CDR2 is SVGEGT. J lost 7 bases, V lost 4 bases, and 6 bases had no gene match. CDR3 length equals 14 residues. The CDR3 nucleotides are TGTGCCAGCAGTTGGAGACAGGGCCGTGAAAAACTGTTTTTT. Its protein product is CASSWRQGREKLFF.

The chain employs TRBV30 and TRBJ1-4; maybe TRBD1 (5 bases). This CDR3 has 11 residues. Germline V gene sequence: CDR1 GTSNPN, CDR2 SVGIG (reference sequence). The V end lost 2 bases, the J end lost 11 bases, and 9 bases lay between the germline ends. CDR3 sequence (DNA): TGTGCCTGGAGTCCGGAGGGGAAACTGTTTTTT. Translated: CAWSPEGKLFF.

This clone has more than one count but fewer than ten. CDR3: CASSLASGRGELFF. The CDR3 region has the DNA TGTGCCAGCAGTTTAGCTAGCGGGCGCGGGGAGCTGTTTTTT. This chain connects TRBV28 to TRBJ2-2, with 8 positions matching TRBD2. Germline trimming cut 2 bases from V and 7 bases from J; bases unmatched to any gene: 3. CDR1 is MDHEN, CDR2 SYDVKM, per germline. The CDR3 contains 14 residues.

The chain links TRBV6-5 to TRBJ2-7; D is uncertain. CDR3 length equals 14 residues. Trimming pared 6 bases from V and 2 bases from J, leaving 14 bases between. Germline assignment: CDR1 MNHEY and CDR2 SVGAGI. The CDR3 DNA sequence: TGTGCCAGCAGCCCCCCGACACTTCCCTACGAGCAGTACTTC. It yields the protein CASSPPTLPYEQYF.

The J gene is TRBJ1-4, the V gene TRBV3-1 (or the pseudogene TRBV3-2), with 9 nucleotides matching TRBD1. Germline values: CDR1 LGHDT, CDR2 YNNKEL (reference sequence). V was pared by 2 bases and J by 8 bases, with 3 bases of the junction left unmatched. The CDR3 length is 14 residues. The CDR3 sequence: CASSQYRGHEKLFF. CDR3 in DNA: TGTGCCAGCAGCCAATACAGGGGGCACGAAAAACTGTTTTTT.

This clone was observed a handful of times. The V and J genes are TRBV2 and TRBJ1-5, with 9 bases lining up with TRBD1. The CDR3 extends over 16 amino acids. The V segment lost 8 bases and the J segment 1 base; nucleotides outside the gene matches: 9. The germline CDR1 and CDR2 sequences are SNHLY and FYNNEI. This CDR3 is CASGSSDRGSNQPQHF. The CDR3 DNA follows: TGTGCCAGCGGCAGCTCAGACAGGGGGAGCAATCAGCCCCAGCATTTT.

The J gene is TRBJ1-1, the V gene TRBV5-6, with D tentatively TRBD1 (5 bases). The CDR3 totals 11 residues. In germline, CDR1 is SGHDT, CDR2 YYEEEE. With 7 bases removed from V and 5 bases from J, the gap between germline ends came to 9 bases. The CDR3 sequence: CASSRETEAFF. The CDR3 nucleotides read TGTGCCAGCTCCAGGGAAACTGAAGCTTTCTTT.

Here the CDR3 DNA reads TGTGCCAGCAGCGTAGTTGAGGGGGTCACAGATACGCAGTATTTT. It encodes CASSVVEGVTDTQYF. The rearrangement links TRBV9 to TRBJ2-3; maybe TRBD1 (6 bases). Germline V gene data show CDR1 as SGDLS and CDR2 as YYNGEE. The CDR3 sequence is 15 residues long. V lost 0 bases and J 2 bases, leaving 10 bases between the germline ends.

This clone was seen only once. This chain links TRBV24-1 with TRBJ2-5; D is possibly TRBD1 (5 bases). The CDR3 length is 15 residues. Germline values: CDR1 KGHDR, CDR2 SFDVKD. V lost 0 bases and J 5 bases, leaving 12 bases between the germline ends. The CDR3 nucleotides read TGTGCCACCAGTGATTTGGGGGCGTCTGGGGAGACCCAGTACTTC. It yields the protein CATSDLGASGETQYF.